This TCR beta chain was identified in a study of CD8+ T cells in alopecia areata (dated 2018 in TCRdb). With respect to the entire study: High-throughput TCRbeta sequencing was used to examine T cell clonal expansion in alopecia areata in both the C3H/HeJ mouse model and human patients. Scalp clonality was compared among normal scalp (n=4), patchy alopecia areata scalp (n=8), and alopecia totalis/universalis scalp (n=8). TCRbeta CDR3 regions were amplified by immunoSEQ multiplex PCR with 35 Vbeta forward and 13 Jbeta reverse primers. RNA came from the PAXgene miRNA kit for fixed scalp, the miRNeasy kit for PBMCs, and the RNeasy kit for mouse skin. On the human side, TCRbeta sequencing was run on scalp tissue and on sorted CD4+ and CD8+ peripheral blood T cells from healthy controls and from alopecia areata patients with either patchy or totalis/universalis disease. Study-level results and caveats: Compared with mice, TCR sequences shared between patients were less clear, possibly partly because of HLA diversity across the patient population. Compared with normal scalp, lesional scalp, particularly in alopecia totalis/universalis, had higher clonality and more expanded CD8+ clones, which suggests antigenic drive. Unlike mouse skin, where gammadelta T cells dominate, normal human skin contains resident alphabeta T cells that get sequenced too, which complicates analysis of the scalp TCR repertoire.

After PBMCs were isolated by density centrifugation and stained for CD3, CD4 and CD8, a FACSAria was used to sort CD4+ and CD8+ T cells. Scalp biopsies and blood samples were provided by unaffected controls. The germline V gene provides CDR1 MGHRA and CDR2 YSYEKL. V drops 1 base and J drops 1 base, leaving 17 bases in between. Including cysteine and phenylalanine, the CDR3 has 18 amino acids. Only the CDR3 DNA stays, 54 bases, in frame from base 1. With regard to this clone: The clone's antigen remains unknown. Base qualities are missing; no much larger clone stands one base away.

Libraries were built with the immunoSEQ multiplex PCR assay. For TCR sequencing, RNA was extracted from every sample and reverse transcribed into cDNA to serve as template. First-strand cDNA was synthesized using SuperScript III with a 2:1 mix of oligo-dT and random hexamers. A synthetic immune receptor repertoire was used to measure amplification bias, and any remaining bias was corrected computationally. As for the authors' bioinformatics: Raw reads were preprocessed to remove errors, and CDR3 was defined by IMGT conventions from the conserved cysteine to phenylalanine. Clonality was computed by normalizing Shannon entropy by log2 of the number of productive unique TCRs and subtracting the result from 1. CD4 or CD8 identity of scalp clones was inferred by cross-referencing scalp TCRbeta sequences with sorted blood CD4 and CD8 repertoires. This immuneACCESS table, as held by TCRdb, lists in-frame sequences with V and J called but not all clones. Of the missing ones, under half trace to an unresolved V gene in checked studies; the others have no known cause. The DNA gave D and trimming, while V, J and clone size come from that table. The sample yields about 120,000 clones; 55% to 65% were counted once. 2.8% of the sample goes to the ten largest clones.

This clonotype was obtained from a human donor in good health. The chain uses TRBV4-1 and TRBJ2-1; the D gene assignment is ambiguous. The specimen sequenced was CD4+ T cells sorted from blood. Here is the DNA: TGCGCCAGCAGCCAAGTTGATTTAGGGTTCGCATCCTACAATGAGCAGTTCTTC. Its protein reads: CASSQVDLGFASYNEQFF.